A single sample is the source of the 6 T cell receptor beta chains below, sequenced in a study of OX40 agonist ivuxolimab in advanced cancers. The library was generated by the immunoSEQ multiplex PCR assay. Drawn from immuneACCESS, this table holds only the in-frame rearrangements with V and J called that TCRdb kept. Clones are partly lost; checked studies trace under half to an unresolved V gene and leave the rest unexplained. For this sample there are around 84,000 clones; about 84% appear just once. Roughly 0.5% of the sample rests with the top ten. The source material was CD4+ or CD8+ T cells sorted from blood, sampled in a trial of the OX40 agonist ivuxolimab. The receptor set was obtained from an adult with an advanced solid tumor such as melanoma, head and neck, liver or kidney cancer.

The chain links TRBV30 to TRBJ2-5; 7 bases fit TRBD2. J was trimmed by 0 bases and V by 2 bases; bases with no gene match: 6. CDR3 length: 15 amino acids. The germline V gene has CDR1 GTSNPN and CDR2 SVGIG (reference sequence). The chain's CDR3 is CAWSPVGLDQETQYF. Written as DNA, the CDR3 is TGTGCCTGGAGTCCCGTAGGACTAGACCAAGAGACCCAGTACTTC.

This clone occurred a few times. The chain is built from TRBV28 and TRBJ1-1, with 7 bases fitting TRBD1. The CDR3 is 15 residues long. Germline trimming cut 5 bases from V and 5 bases from J; bases unmatched to any gene: 11. CDR1 MDHEN and CDR2 SYDVKM come from the germline V gene. CDR3 sequence reads: CASSLPGQARTEAFF. As DNA, the CDR3 is TGTGCCAGCAGTCTACCCGGACAGGCCAGAACTGAAGCTTTCTTT.

This clone was counted a few times. This chain uses TRBV25-1 with TRBJ1-1; D possibly corresponds to TRBD1 (5 bases). V lost 1 base and J 10 bases, leaving 10 bases between the germline ends. Germline V lookup: CDR1 MGHDK, CDR2 SYGVNS. The length of the CDR3 is 12 residues. The CDR3 reads CASSEWGGVAFF. DNA for the CDR3: TGTGCCAGCAGTGAATGGGGAGGGGTAGCTTTCTTT. Full variable domain (remainder filled in from reference TRBV25-1 and TRBJ1-1): EADIYQTPRYLVIGTGKKITLECSQTMGHDKMYWYQQDPGMELHLIHYSYGVNSTEKGDLSSESTVSRIRTEHFPLTLESARPSHTSQYLCASSEWGGVAFFGQGTRLTVV.

This clone was seen a handful of times. One end of the junction does not line up with germline, which may come from a read error. The chain links TRBV2 to TRBJ2-2; TRBD2 matches at 7 bases. The CDR3 consists of 15 residues. Germline V gives CDR1 SNHLY, CDR2 FYNNEI. CDR3 nucleotides: TGTGCCAGCAGTGTCACACTAGCGAAGACCGGGGAGCTGTTTTTT. It yields the protein CASSVTLAKTGELFF.

The chain couples TRBV28 to TRBJ1-1, with D possibly being TRBD1 (6 bases). The CDR3 covers 16 residues. Germline values: CDR1 MDHEN, CDR2 SYDVKM. V lost 4 bases and J lost 7, with 22 bases in between. CDR3 sequence (DNA): TGTGCCAGCAGTTCGGCCGAGGGGGGGGCGAAGGGTGAAGCTTTCTTT. Protein sequence: CASSSAEGGAKGEAFF.

This chain uses TRBV7-2 with TRBJ2-2; 10 bases map to TRBD2. This CDR3 is 16 amino acids long. Trimming removed 2 bases from V and 5 bases from J; junction bases left unmatched: 5. In germline, CDR1 is SGHTA, CDR2 FQGNSA. In nucleotides, the CDR3 is TGTGCCAGCAGCTTAAAAGCGGGAGGGCGAACCGGGGAGCTGTTTTTT. Protein sequence: CASSLKAGGRTGELFF.